These 7 T cell receptor beta chains were all obtained from the same sample, sequenced in a study of T cells in tuberculosis. Profiled with immunoSEQ multiplex PCR; TCRdb holds only in-frame clones, not every one. The table lists 61,000 or so clones, 81% of them singletons. Thawed, overnight-rested PBMC were stained with GMM-loaded CD1B tetramer, viability dye and anti-CD3, then sorted. C32 glucose monomycolate from Rhodococcus equi was loaded onto the CD1B tetramers. The sequenced material came from CD1b-GMM tetramer-negative cells sorted from PBMCs. Receptors originate from an adult woman with latent tuberculosis.

The chain has TRBV4-3 and TRBJ2-3, with TRBD2 identical over 8 bases. CDR1 LGHNA and CDR2 YSLEER come from the germline V gene. Trimming removed 0 bases from V and 2 bases from J; junction bases left unmatched: 10. This CDR3 comprises 18 residues. In nucleotides, the CDR3 is TGCGCCAGCAGCCAAGAGTCTCGCGGGGGGCCCCCCACAGATACGCAGTATTTT. Translating gives CASSQESRGGPPTDTQYF.

This clone was detected only once. The chain employs TRBV6-6 and TRBJ1-5, with TRBD1 matching over 11 bases. Germline CDR1 is MNHNY and CDR2 is SVGAGI (reference sequence). J lost 6 bases, V lost 5 bases, and 6 bases had no gene match. The CDR3 is 15 amino acids. The CDR3 nucleotides are TGTGCCAGCAGTCCCGGACAGGGGGCGGCTCAGCCCCAGCATTTT. It yields the protein CASSPGQGAAQPQHF.

The rearrangement joins TRBV7-9 to TRBJ2-3; D is possibly TRBD2 (8 bases). This CDR3 spans 17 amino acids. CDR1 SEHNR and CDR2 FQNEAQ come from the germline V gene (reference sequence). Trimming removed 5 bases at V and 10 bases at J, with 28 bases between. The CDR3 bases are TGTGCCAGCAGCCCGGATTTCGCGCGGGGGGAGGGGGCGGCGCAGTATTTT. As protein: CASSPDFARGEGAAQYF. The full variable domain, its missing parts supplied by reference TRBV7-9 and TRBJ2-3, is DTGVSQNPRHKITKRGQNVTFRCDPISEHNRLYWYRQTLGQGPEFLTYFQNEAQLEKSRLLSDRFSAERPKGSFSTLEIQRTEQGDSAMYLCASSPDFARGEGAAQYFGPGTRLTVL.

V gene TRBV6-5 combines with J gene TRBJ1-4, with D tentatively TRBD1 (6 bases). The CDR3 spans 14 residues. The germline V gene encodes CDR1 MNHEY and CDR2 SVGAGI. V was pared by 6 bases and J by 10 bases, with 18 bases between. CDR3 sequence reads: CASSADRFGGKLFF. The CDR3 nucleotides are TGTGCCAGCAGCGCCGACAGGTTTGGTGGAAAACTGTTTTTT.

This chain links TRBV6-1 with TRBJ2-2; possibly TRBD2 for D (6 bases). With 6 bases removed from V and 3 bases from J, the gap between germline ends came to 14 bases. The CDR3 length is 15 residues. Germline V CDR1 and CDR2: MNHNS, SASEGT. The DNA of the CDR3 is TGTGCCAGCAGACGAGCCAGGGAGGACACCGGGGAGCTGTTTTTT. It is translated as CASRRAREDTGELFF.

The chain carries TRBV4-3 and TRBJ2-7; D gene uncertain. CDR3 length equals 15 residues. V shed 0 bases and J shed 5 bases, with 14 bases lying between them. Germline values: CDR1 LGHNA, CDR2 YSLEER. The CDR3 DNA sequence: TGCGCCAGCAGCCAAGATTCCCGCGCGTCCGACGAGCAGTACTTC. This encodes CASSQDSRASDEQYF.

CDR3 amino acids: CASSVSGGPPGELFF. In DNA, the CDR3 is TGTGCCAGCAGCGTAAGCGGGGGTCCCCCCGGGGAGCTGTTTTTT. This chain uses TRBV9 with TRBJ2-2, with 8 bases that match TRBD2. In germline, CDR1 is SGDLS, CDR2 YYNGEE. The CDR3 sequence is 15 residues long. Trimming at V came to 1 base and at J to 6 bases, leaving 5 bases not matched to a gene.